Ten or more counts support the clone carrying this TCR beta chain. A second PCR of about 6 to 11 cycles used a sample-barcoded 5' primer and a J-beta primer mix. In TCRdb, the 5' RACE reads were re-called with MiXCR into one record per CDR3 protein. The sample records over 1,300,000 distinct CDR3 sequences, approximately 60% being singletons. PBMCs numbering at least 7 million were isolated per sample. Extracted total RNA amounted to at least 5.5 micrograms for each sample. The data are from a study of blood T cells in healthy people across ages. Germline CDR1 MNHNY, CDR2 SVGAGI (reference sequence). The CDR3 sequence is 13 residues long. With 10 bases clipped from V and 6 bases from J, the junction kept 8 bases outside the gene matches.

This receptor was obtained from a man younger than 35 in good health. The V call is TRBV6-6, the J call TRBJ2-2; 7 nucleotides line up with TRBD2. Sequencing input: blood. CDR3 in DNA: TGTGCCACCAAGGGAGGGGATTCCGGGGAGCTGTTTTTT. Translation gives CATKGGDSGELFF.